This T cell receptor (beta chain) comes out of a study of regulatory T cells in long-lasting Graves disease. As for the study in general: Graves' cases, newly diagnosed, had used antithyroid drugs under 3 months.

The V end lost 6 bases, the J end lost 8 bases, and 22 bases lay between the germline ends. The CDR3 runs to 15 residues. Germline CDR1 reads MNHEY; CDR2 reads SMNVEV (reference sequence). This clonotype was picked up many times. Its specificity is not known. Overall study findings and caveats: Only peripheral blood was studied, not thyroid tissue.

Time point specified: newly diagnosed GD, antithyroid drugs for less than 3 months. PBMC RNA was the source of the TCR library. Investigators report Graves' disease was diagnosed under American Thyroid Association guidelines. Through Arm-PCR of CDR3 regions and iRepertoire HTBI primers, TCR beta libraries were built. TCRdb itself ran the multiplex PCR reads through MiXCR, one entry per CDR3 protein. The profile covers fewer than 650,000 distinct CDR3 sequences, with less than 20% appearing a single time and around 19% taken by the ten largest. In addition, the sample was reused for a study of T cells in Graves' hyperthyroidism and ophthalmopathy. This second report adds: By a 13 V-J model, ophthalmopathy was set apart from stable hyperthyroidism.

The specimen was peripheral blood mononuclear cells (PBMCs), collected at new diagnosis, from a patient treated with antithyroid drugs. The source of this sequence is a woman in her 30s with Graves disease. This chain links TRBV27 with TRBJ1-2; a weak D match, TRBD1 (5 bases). CDR3 DNA sequence: TGTGCCAGCAGCTCCCAGGGCCCAGGGCGAAGAGGCTACACCTTC. Protein: CASSSQGPGRRGYTF.